Listed below are T cell receptor beta chains from one sample, sequenced in a study of regulatory T cells. The data were produced by immunoSEQ multiplex PCR, yet TCRdb's version contains in-frame clones alone and is incomplete. The profile shows over 25,000 clones, nearly 95% of them singletons. The sequenced material came from conventional CD4+ T cells sorted from blood. Receptor source: a child aged 2 to 15 with CD3G deficiency. CDR3s include the opening cysteine and the closing phenylalanine or tryptophan. Each record gives: clone size, D gene, J gene, V gene, CDR3 DNA, CDR3 protein. D genes are given only for firm matches. Clone size, where shown, is once, few, many, or a class for clones that have expanded.

clone_size: -; d_call: -; j_call: TRBJ2-7; v_call: TRBV28; cdr3_nt: TGTGCCAGCAGTTCCCAGCAGGCCGGCATCTACGAGCAGTACTTC; cdr3_aa: CASSSQQAGIYEQYF
clone_size: -; d_call: -; j_call: TRBJ1-1; v_call: TRBV5-1; cdr3_nt: TGCGCCAGCAGCCTAGGACTGAACACTGAAGCTTTCTTT; cdr3_aa: CASSLGLNTEAFF
clone_size: -; d_call: TRBD1; j_call: TRBJ2-7; v_call: TRBV28; cdr3_nt: TGTGCCAGCAGTTACTGGACAGGGAGTACCTACGAGCAGTACTTC; cdr3_aa: CASSYWTGSTYEQYF
clone_size: -; d_call: -; j_call: TRBJ2-5; v_call: TRBV28; cdr3_nt: TGTGCCAGCAGTAGGGGAGTAGAAGAGACCCAGTACTTC; cdr3_aa: CASSRGVEETQYF
clone_size: -; d_call: -; j_call: TRBJ2-7; v_call: TRBV18; cdr3_nt: TGTGCCAGCTCACCGGACACAGACAACGAGCAGTACTTC; cdr3_aa: CASSPDTDNEQYF
clone_size: -; d_call: TRBD1; j_call: TRBJ2-7; v_call: TRBV28; cdr3_nt: TGTGCCAGCAGGGGCACAGGGGCCTACGAGCAGTACTTC; cdr3_aa: CASRGTGAYEQYF
clone_size: -; d_call: TRBD1; j_call: TRBJ2-6; v_call: TRBV18; cdr3_nt: TGTGCCAGCTCACCCGGGACAGGGATCTCTGGGGCCAACGTCCTGACTTTC; cdr3_aa: CASSPGTGISGANVLTF
clone_size: -; d_call: TRBD1; j_call: TRBJ2-1; v_call: TRBV19; cdr3_nt: TGTGCCAGTAGTAATCGACAGGGCATCAATGAGCAGTTCTTC; cdr3_aa: CASSNRQGINEQFF
clone_size: -; d_call: -; j_call: TRBJ1-2; v_call: TRBV6-1; cdr3_nt: TGTGCCAGCAGTGCTACCGGCTCCTATGGCTACACCTTC; cdr3_aa: CASSATGSYGYTF
clone_size: -; d_call: TRBD1; j_call: TRBJ1-1; v_call: TRBV28; cdr3_nt: TGTGCCAGCAGTTCAGGGGGCAACACTGAAGCTTTCTTT; cdr3_aa: CASSSGGNTEAFF
clone_size: -; d_call: TRBD1; j_call: TRBJ1-2; v_call: TRBV6-1; cdr3_nt: TGTGCCAGCCGAAACCCAGGGGGATATGGCTACACCTTC; cdr3_aa: CASRNPGGYGYTF
clone_size: -; d_call: -; j_call: TRBJ1-1; v_call: TRBV28; cdr3_nt: TGTGCCAGCTGTAAGTCTTTGAACACTGAAGCTTTCTTT; cdr3_aa: CASCKSLNTEAFF
clone_size: -; d_call: TRBD1; j_call: TRBJ1-2; v_call: TRBV6-1; cdr3_nt: TGTGCCAGCAGTGAACAAAACAGGGGTTATGGCTACACCTTC; cdr3_aa: CASSEQNRGYGYTF
clone_size: -; d_call: -; j_call: TRBJ1-1; v_call: TRBV19; cdr3_nt: TGTGCCAGTAGTCAGCGGACACTGGGAGGCCCTGAAGCTTTCTTT; cdr3_aa: CASSQRTLGGPEAFF
clone_size: -; d_call: -; j_call: TRBJ2-5; v_call: TRBV6-1; cdr3_nt: TGTGCCAGCAGTGACGGTTCCACAGGGAAGGGATCGGCCCAGTACTTC; cdr3_aa: CASSDGSTGKGSAQYF
clone_size: -; d_call: -; j_call: TRBJ2-7; v_call: TRBV7-8; cdr3_nt: TGTGCCAGCAGCTTATTCTTTTCTGGCGGGCATAGCCCCTACGAGCAGTACTTC; cdr3_aa: CASSLFFSGGHSPYEQYF
clone_size: -; d_call: TRBD2; j_call: TRBJ2-7; v_call: TRBV10-3; cdr3_nt: TGTGCCATCAGTGTCAACGGGAGGGACGAGCAGTACTTC; cdr3_aa: CAISVNGRDEQYF
clone_size: -; d_call: -; j_call: TRBJ2-7; v_call: TRBV7-8; cdr3_nt: TGTGCCAGCAGCCGCGGACTAAACTACGAGCAGTACTTC; cdr3_aa: CASSRGLNYEQYF
clone_size: -; d_call: -; j_call: TRBJ1-2; v_call: TRBV28; cdr3_nt: TGTGCCAGCACCCCCGGGGTCGACTATGGCTACACCTTC; cdr3_aa: CASTPGVDYGYTF
clone_size: -; d_call: -; j_call: TRBJ2-5; v_call: TRBV5-1; cdr3_nt: TGCGCCAGCAGCTTGTTTGGGACCACCCAAGAGACCCAGTACTTC; cdr3_aa: CASSLFGTTQETQYF
clone_size: once; d_call: TRBD1; j_call: TRBJ2-7; v_call: TRBV28; cdr3_nt: TGTGCCAGCAAAAAAGGGACAGGGGGTAACGACGAGCAGTACTTC; cdr3_aa: CASKKGTGGNDEQYF
clone_size: -; d_call: -; j_call: TRBJ2-6; v_call: TRBV28; cdr3_nt: TGTGCCAGCAGTTTAGTTGGGGCCAACGTCCTGACTTTC; cdr3_aa: CASSLVGANVLTF
clone_size: -; d_call: -; j_call: TRBJ1-2; v_call: TRBV5-1; cdr3_nt: TGCGCCAGCAGCCCGGGACCGAGTGGGGGTAGTACTAACTATGGCTACACCTTC; cdr3_aa: CASSPGPSGGSTNYGYTF
clone_size: once; d_call: -; j_call: TRBJ1-3; v_call: TRBV6-1; cdr3_nt: TGTGCCAGCAGTGAAACAGGGTGGAGAAACACCATATATTTT; cdr3_aa: CASSETGWRNTIYF
clone_size: -; d_call: TRBD1; j_call: TRBJ2-3; v_call: TRBV5-1; cdr3_nt: TGCGCCAGCAGCTTGGACGGGACAGGGGGGACAGATACGCAGTATTTT; cdr3_aa: CASSLDGTGGTDTQYF
clone_size: -; d_call: -; j_call: TRBJ2-5; v_call: TRBV7-9; cdr3_nt: TGTGCCAGCAGCTTAGGCACTGGATCCCAAGAGACCCAGTACTTC; cdr3_aa: CASSLGTGSQETQYF
clone_size: -; d_call: -; j_call: TRBJ2-7; v_call: TRBV28; cdr3_nt: TGTGCCAGCAGTTTGCAAGGGATGGACGAGCAGTACTTC; cdr3_aa: CASSLQGMDEQYF
clone_size: -; d_call: -; j_call: TRBJ2-1; v_call: TRBV30; cdr3_nt: TGTGCCTGGAGGGGCTCCTACAATGAGCAGTTCTTC; cdr3_aa: CAWRGSYNEQFF
clone_size: -; d_call: -; j_call: TRBJ2-2; v_call: TRBV27; cdr3_nt: TGTGCCAGCAGTTTTCGGGGGACCGGGGAGCTGTTTTTT; cdr3_aa: CASSFRGTGELFF
clone_size: -; d_call: -; j_call: TRBJ2-1; v_call: TRBV5-1; cdr3_nt: TGCGCCAGCAGCCTGGGGGGACCCCAAGGGAAGTTCTTC; cdr3_aa: CASSLGGPQGKFF
clone_size: -; d_call: -; j_call: TRBJ1-1; v_call: TRBV5-1; cdr3_nt: TGCGCCAGCAGCTTGGCAGGCAGGAACACTGAAGCTTTCTTT; cdr3_aa: CASSLAGRNTEAFF
clone_size: -; d_call: TRBD2; j_call: TRBJ2-4; v_call: TRBV4-1; cdr3_nt: TGCGCCAGCAGCAAGGTCCTCGGGACTAGCCTAAACATTCAGTACTTC; cdr3_aa: CASSKVLGTSLNIQYF
clone_size: -; d_call: -; j_call: TRBJ1-1; v_call: TRBV18; cdr3_nt: TGTGCCAGCTCCCAGGGGAACACTGAAGCTTTCTTT; cdr3_aa: CASSQGNTEAFF
clone_size: -; d_call: -; j_call: TRBJ2-3; v_call: TRBV5-1; cdr3_nt: TGCGCCAGCAGCTTGAGTGCCAGCGGGCATAGCACAGATACGCAGTATTTT; cdr3_aa: CASSLSASGHSTDTQYF
clone_size: -; d_call: TRBD2; j_call: TRBJ2-7; v_call: TRBV6-5; cdr3_nt: TGTGCCAGCAGTGCGACTAGCGGGGTCTCCTACGAGCAGTACTTC; cdr3_aa: CASSATSGVSYEQYF
clone_size: -; d_call: TRBD2; j_call: TRBJ2-2; v_call: TRBV4-1; cdr3_nt: TGCGCCAGCAGCCAACTAGCGGGCCAGGACACCGGGGAGCTGTTTTTT; cdr3_aa: CASSQLAGQDTGELFF
clone_size: few; d_call: -; j_call: TRBJ1-1; v_call: TRBV28; cdr3_nt: TGTGCCAGCAGTTACCACCGTGAAGCTTTCTTT; cdr3_aa: CASSYHREAFF
clone_size: -; d_call: -; j_call: TRBJ2-7; v_call: TRBV5-1; cdr3_nt: TGCGCCAGCAGCTTGCAGCCTGGTTCCTACTACGAGCAGTACTTC; cdr3_aa: CASSLQPGSYYEQYF
clone_size: -; d_call: -; j_call: TRBJ1-2; v_call: TRBV28; cdr3_nt: TGTGCCAGCAGTTCCCCTGGCGAGATCTATGGCTACACCTTC; cdr3_aa: CASSSPGEIYGYTF
clone_size: -; d_call: -; j_call: TRBJ1-1; v_call: TRBV28; cdr3_nt: TGTGCCAGCAACGGTGGGGTGCGGCACACTGAAGCTTTCTTT; cdr3_aa: CASNGGVRHTEAFF
clone_size: -; d_call: TRBD2; j_call: TRBJ2-3; v_call: TRBV10-3; cdr3_nt: TGTGCCATCAGTGAGTCGGGATTGGGACTAGCAGGGACAGATACGCAGTATTTT; cdr3_aa: CAISESGLGLAGTDTQYF
clone_size: -; d_call: -; j_call: TRBJ2-7; v_call: TRBV7-8; cdr3_nt: TGTGCCAGCAGCCCCCGAGAGGGAGACTACGAGCAGTACTTC; cdr3_aa: CASSPREGDYEQYF
clone_size: -; d_call: -; j_call: TRBJ1-1; v_call: TRBV28; cdr3_nt: TGTGCCAGCAGGGTTCAGATGAACACTGAAGCTTTCTTT; cdr3_aa: CASRVQMNTEAFF
clone_size: -; d_call: -; j_call: TRBJ2-7; v_call: TRBV5-1; cdr3_nt: TGCGCCAGCAGCTTGGATGGTTTCTACGAGCAGTACTTC; cdr3_aa: CASSLDGFYEQYF
clone_size: -; d_call: TRBD1; j_call: TRBJ1-1; v_call: TRBV28; cdr3_nt: TGTGCCAGCAGACGGCGGGACAGGGTGAACACTGAAGCTTTCTTT; cdr3_aa: CASRRRDRVNTEAFF
clone_size: -; d_call: TRBD1; j_call: TRBJ2-4; v_call: TRBV5-1; cdr3_nt: TGCGCCAGCAGCTTGAAGCCGACAGGGGGCGGCGAGGTTGCCAAAAACATTCAGTACTTC; cdr3_aa: CASSLKPTGGGEVAKNIQYF
clone_size: few; d_call: -; j_call: TRBJ1-2; v_call: TRBV28; cdr3_nt: TGTGCCAGCAGACGACAGGCTGAGGATGGCTACACCTTC; cdr3_aa: CASRRQAEDGYTF
clone_size: -; d_call: -; j_call: TRBJ2-1; v_call: TRBV28; cdr3_nt: TGTGCCAGCGGACGTTACGCGGTCGATGAGCAGTTCTTC; cdr3_aa: CASGRYAVDEQFF
clone_size: -; d_call: -; j_call: TRBJ1-1; v_call: TRBV6-5; cdr3_nt: TGTGCCAGCAGTTACTCGGTGAACACTGAAGCTTTCTTT; cdr3_aa: CASSYSVNTEAFF
clone_size: -; d_call: -; j_call: TRBJ2-7; v_call: TRBV10-3; cdr3_nt: TGTGCCATCGGCCACGGGCTTGACTACGAGCAGTACTTC; cdr3_aa: CAIGHGLDYEQYF
clone_size: few; d_call: -; j_call: TRBJ2-2; v_call: TRBV11-2; cdr3_nt: TGTGCCAGCAGCCTGGGCCTTAACACCGGGGAGCTGTTTTTT; cdr3_aa: CASSLGLNTGELFF
clone_size: -; d_call: -; j_call: TRBJ2-7; v_call: TRBV6-1; cdr3_nt: TGTGCCAGCAGTGAAACGGGGATCTCCTACGAGCAGTACTTC; cdr3_aa: CASSETGISYEQYF
clone_size: -; d_call: -; j_call: TRBJ2-2; v_call: TRBV6-6; cdr3_nt: TGTGCCAGCAGTTACGAAGGGCCGAACACCGGGGAGCTGTTTTTT; cdr3_aa: CASSYEGPNTGELFF
clone_size: once; d_call: TRBD1; j_call: TRBJ1-1; v_call: TRBV19; cdr3_nt: TGTGCCAGTAGTCCTACAGGGGGCGCTGAAGCTTTCTTT; cdr3_aa: CASSPTGGAEAFF
clone_size: -; d_call: TRBD2; j_call: TRBJ2-7; v_call: TRBV28; cdr3_nt: TGTGCCAGCAGTTTCGGCGGGAGGAGGTACGAGCAGTACTTC; cdr3_aa: CASSFGGRRYEQYF
clone_size: -; d_call: TRBD1; j_call: TRBJ1-2; v_call: TRBV28; cdr3_nt: TGTGCCAGCAGTTTGGGACAGGGGGGAGCTAACTATGGCTACACCTTC; cdr3_aa: CASSLGQGGANYGYTF
clone_size: -; d_call: -; j_call: TRBJ1-2; v_call: TRBV5-1; cdr3_nt: TGCGCCAGCAGCCCCACCGGCCCTAACTATGGCTACACCTTC; cdr3_aa: CASSPTGPNYGYTF